The rows below give T cell receptor beta chains drawn from one sample of a study of T cells in Graves' hyperthyroidism and ophthalmopathy. TCRdb reprocessed the multiplex PCR reads with MiXCR, giving one entry per CDR3 protein. Found here are fewer than 300,000 distinct CDR3 sequences, 25% to 30% of them singletons; the top ten hold around 30%. Sequencing was performed on blood. Receptor source: a man between 40 and 49 years old with Graves' hyperthyroidism that later progressed to Graves' ophthalmopathy. CDR3s include the opening cysteine and the closing phenylalanine or tryptophan. A D gene is named only where the DNA matches it firmly. Clone size is not always given. Where it is, it says once, few, many or a class for expanded clones.

J: TRBJ2-6; V: TRBV12-3/TRBV12-4; D: NA; size: many; CDR3: CASRFRGGLSGANVLTF; DNA: TGTGCCAGCAGGTTCAGGGGGGGACTCTCTGGGGCCAACGTCCTGACTTTC
J: TRBJ2-7; V: TRBV20-1; D: NA; size: many; CDR3: CSARKDYEQYF; DNA: TGCAGTGCTAGAAAGGACTACGAGCAGTACTTC
J: TRBJ2-7; V: TRBV29-1; D: TRBD2; size: many; CDR3: CSAVLAGSAQYF; DNA: TGCAGCGCAGTGCTAGCGGGATCCGCGCAGTACTTC
J: TRBJ2-2; V: TRBV5-1; D: NA; size: many; CDR3: CASSFTTDTGELFF; DNA: TGCGCCAGCAGCTTCACCACGGACACCGGGGAGCTGTTTTTT
J: TRBJ1-1; V: TRBV12-3/TRBV12-4; D: TRBD1; size: few; CDR3: CASSRTGLEGRAIAEAFF; DNA: TGTGCCAGCAGTCGGACAGGGCTTGAGGGGAGGGCTATCGCTGAAGCTTTCTTT
J: TRBJ2-7; V: TRBV27; D: NA; size: many; CDR3: CASSARDTSPEQYF; DNA: TGTGCCAGCAGTGCCCGGGACACCTCTCCCGAGCAGTACTTC
J: TRBJ2-7; V: TRBV11-2; D: TRBD2; size: many; CDR3: CASSLGGWTSANYEQYF; DNA: TGTGCCAGCAGCTTAGGGGGTTGGACTAGCGCCAACTACGAGCAGTACTTC
J: TRBJ1-3; V: TRBV7-7; D: NA; size: many; CDR3: CASSPDLPETGNTIYF; DNA: TGTGCTAGCAGCCCAGACCTCCCCGAAACTGGAAACACCATATATTTT
J: TRBJ2-5; V: TRBV5-1; D: TRBD2; size: many; CDR3: CASSLSSGSRGETQYF; DNA: TGCGCCAGCAGCTTGAGTAGCGGGAGCAGAGGAGAGACCCAGTACTTC
J: TRBJ2-7; V: TRBV10-1; D: NA; size: many; CDR3: CASSHPTGPEPYF; DNA: TGCGCCAGCAGTCACCCTACAGGGCCCGAGCCGTACTTC
J: TRBJ1-2; V: TRBV5-6; D: NA; size: many; CDR3: CASSRGGQSNYGYTF; DNA: TGTGCCAGCAGCCGTGGCGGGCAGAGTAACTATGGCTACACCTTC
J: TRBJ1-2; V: TRBV24-1; D: NA; size: many; CDR3: CATSDWDGFESGYTF; DNA: TGTGCCACCAGCGATTGGGACGGATTTGAGTCGGGCTACACCTTC
J: TRBJ2-7; V: TRBV5-1; D: NA; size: few; CDR3: CASSLAGDGDNEQYF; DNA: TGCGCCAGCAGCTTGGCAGGGGACGGGGACAACGAGCAGTACTTC
J: TRBJ2-5; V: TRBV12-3/TRBV12-4; D: NA; size: many; CDR3: CASRQYQETQYF; DNA: TGTGCCAGCAGACAGTACCAAGAGACCCAGTACTTC
J: TRBJ1-1; V: TRBV29-1; D: TRBD1; size: NA; CDR3: CSVEVMTGSTEAFF; DNA: TGCAGCGTTGAAGTTATGACAGGGTCCACTGAAGCTTTCTTT
J: TRBJ2-5; V: TRBV12-3/TRBV12-4; D: TRBD2; size: NA; CDR3: CASSSRTSGIETQYF; DNA: TGTGCCAGCAGCTCTCGGACTAGCGGGATCGAGACCCAGTACTTC
J: TRBJ2-7; V: TRBV20-1; D: TRBD2; size: many; CDR3: CSARPGGRGEQYF; DNA: TGCAGCGCCCGACCTGGCGGGAGGGGCGAGCAGTACTTC
J: TRBJ2-2; V: TRBV6-1; D: TRBD1; size: many; CDR3: CASSDYRGAGELFF; DNA: TGTGCCAGCAGTGACTACAGGGGAGCGGGGGAGCTGTTTTTT
J: TRBJ2-5; V: TRBV15; D: TRBD2; size: many; CDR3: CATSTAAGGPQETQYF; DNA: TGTGCCACCAGCACGGCAGCGGGAGGCCCCCAAGAGACCCAGTACTTC
J: TRBJ2-5; V: TRBV12-3/TRBV12-4; D: NA; size: NA; CDR3: CASSEYIQETQYF; DNA: TGTGCCAGCAGCGAGTACATCCAAGAGACCCAGTACTTC
J: TRBJ2-7; V: TRBV6-5; D: NA; size: NA; CDR3: CASSYSWQAEGEQYF; DNA: TGTGCCAGCAGTTACTCGTGGCAGGCCGAGGGCGAGCAGTACTTC
J: TRBJ2-2; V: TRBV12-3/TRBV12-4; D: NA; size: many; CDR3: CASRAANTGELFF; DNA: TGTGCCAGCCGAGCAGCGAACACCGGGGAGCTGTTTTTT
J: TRBJ2-6; V: TRBV18; D: TRBD2; size: once; CDR3: CASSPPLGLAGVSGANVLTF; DNA: TGTGCCAGCTCACCACCTCTTGGGCTAGCGGGGGTCTCTGGGGCCAACGTCCTGACTTTC
J: TRBJ2-7; V: TRBV6-2/TRBV6-3; D: TRBD2; size: NA; CDR3: CASSYSFSGREGTYEQYF; DNA: TGTGCCAGCAGTTACTCGTTTAGCGGGAGAGAGGGTACCTACGAGCAGTACTTC
J: TRBJ2-5; V: TRBV2; D: NA; size: many; CDR3: CASSELGGNPETQYF; DNA: TGTGCCAGCAGTGAACTCGGCGGGAATCCGGAGACCCAGTACTTC
J: TRBJ1-3; V: TRBV7-6; D: TRBD1; size: many; CDR3: CASSLVFSDRGSGNTIYF; DNA: TGTGCCAGCAGCTTAGTATTTTCGGACAGGGGTTCTGGAAACACCATATATTTT
J: TRBJ2-2; V: TRBV9; D: NA; size: many; CDR3: CASSVVGTNTGELFF; DNA: TGTGCCAGCAGCGTAGTAGGGACGAACACCGGGGAGCTGTTTTTT
J: TRBJ2-7; V: TRBV7-8; D: TRBD1; size: NA; CDR3: CASSLGDRAGEQYF; DNA: TGTGCCAGCAGCTTAGGGGACAGGGCGGGCGAGCAGTACTTC
J: TRBJ1-2; V: TRBV12-3/TRBV12-4; D: NA; size: NA; CDR3: CASSLAPGDGYTF; DNA: TGTGCCAGCAGTTTGGCCCCAGGAGACGGCTACACCTTC
J: TRBJ2-2; V: TRBV6-5; D: NA; size: NA; CDR3: CASSYLDANTGELFF; DNA: TGTGCCAGCAGTTACTTGGACGCGAACACCGGGGAGCTGTTTTTT
J: TRBJ2-2; V: TRBV27; D: TRBD1; size: NA; CDR3: CASSGNRGQAYNTGELFF; DNA: TGTGCCAGCAGCGGGAACAGGGGGCAAGCGTATAACACCGGGGAGCTGTTTTTT
J: TRBJ2-7; V: TRBV5-5; D: TRBD2; size: NA; CDR3: CASSLQGTSVYEQYF; DNA: TGTGCCAGCAGCTTACAAGGAACTAGCGTATACGAGCAGTACTTC
J: TRBJ2-3; V: TRBV12-3/TRBV12-4; D: TRBD2; size: NA; CDR3: CASSLTSGSADTQYF; DNA: TGTGCCAGCAGTTTAACTAGCGGGAGCGCAGATACGCAGTATTTT
J: TRBJ2-7; V: TRBV20-1; D: TRBD1; size: many; CDR3: CSARDRGQGFYEQYF; DNA: TGCAGTGCTAGAGATCGGGGACAGGGCTTCTACGAGCAGTACTTC
J: TRBJ2-2; V: TRBV27; D: TRBD2; size: once; CDR3: CASSPSGLAAAGELFF; DNA: TGTGCCAGCAGTCCTTCGGGACTAGCGGCTGCCGGGGAGCTGTTTTTT
J: TRBJ2-5; V: TRBV6-2/TRBV6-3; D: NA; size: NA; CDR3: CASSYSSETQYF; DNA: TGTGCCAGCAGTTACTCTTCGGAGACCCAGTACTTC
J: TRBJ1-5; V: TRBV29-1; D: TRBD1; size: many; CDR3: CSVVQGGQPQHF; DNA: TGCAGCGTTGTGCAGGGGGGTCAGCCCCAGCATTTT
J: TRBJ2-2; V: TRBV7-3; D: TRBD2; size: NA; CDR3: CASSFGLASVGGELFF; DNA: TGTGCCAGCAGCTTTGGACTAGCTTCCGTCGGGGGGGAGCTGTTTTTT
J: TRBJ2-7; V: TRBV6-2/TRBV6-3; D: NA; size: many; CDR3: CASSYPAGRSYEQYF; DNA: TGTGCCAGCAGTTACCCAGCGGGTCGCTCCTACGAGCAGTACTTC
J: TRBJ2-5; V: TRBV10-3; D: NA; size: many; CDR3: CAISESSVQETQYF; DNA: TGTGCCATCAGTGAGTCTAGCGTACAAGAGACCCAGTACTTC
J: TRBJ2-7; V: TRBV30; D: NA; size: many; CDR3: CAWEKFYEQYF; DNA: TGTGCCTGGGAAAAGTTCTACGAGCAGTACTTC
J: TRBJ1-2; V: TRBV12-3/TRBV12-4; D: NA; size: many; CDR3: CASTSTGYGYTF; DNA: TGTGCCAGCACCTCAACCGGCTATGGCTACACCTTC
J: TRBJ2-7; V: TRBV19; D: TRBD1; size: many; CDR3: CASSIVLGTGSSEQYF; DNA: TGTGCCAGTAGTATAGTCCTCGGGACAGGGAGTTCCGAGCAGTACTTC
J: TRBJ2-5; V: TRBV20-1; D: NA; size: many; CDR3: CSASDRAGGETQYF; DNA: TGCAGTGCCTCGGACAGGGCGGGGGGGGAGACCCAGTACTTC
J: TRBJ2-5; V: TRBV6-5; D: NA; size: few; CDR3: CASIKGGQQETQYF; DNA: TGTGCCAGCATTAAAGGCGGACAACAAGAGACCCAGTACTTC
J: TRBJ1-1; V: TRBV30; D: NA; size: many; CDR3: CAWSVLARRDTEAFF; DNA: TGTGCCTGGAGTGTACTGGCACGCCGGGACACTGAAGCTTTCTTT
J: TRBJ1-1; V: TRBV28; D: NA; size: many; CDR3: CASTTGGLITEAFF; DNA: TGTGCCAGCACTACGGGGGGGCTCATCACTGAAGCTTTCTTT
J: TRBJ2-2; V: TRBV7-3; D: NA; size: many; CDR3: CASRRVQNTGELFF; DNA: TGTGCCAGCCGCCGAGTCCAGAACACCGGGGAGCTGTTTTTT
J: TRBJ2-7; V: TRBV6-2/TRBV6-3; D: NA; size: many; CDR3: CASSYSKRSYEQYF; DNA: TGTGCCAGCAGTTACTCTAAGCGATCCTACGAGCAGTACTTC
J: TRBJ2-5; V: TRBV28; D: NA; size: many; CDR3: CGWAGRVETQYF; DNA: TGTGGATGGGCGGGAAGAGTAGAGACCCAGTACTTC
J: TRBJ2-7; V: TRBV12-3/TRBV12-4; D: TRBD2; size: NA; CDR3: CASSKAGGVEQYF; DNA: TGTGCCAGCAGTAAAGCGGGAGGAGTTGAGCAGTACTTC
J: TRBJ1-2; V: TRBV12-3/TRBV12-4; D: NA; size: NA; CDR3: CASSLTGIGANYGYTF; DNA: TGTGCCAGCAGTTTAACGGGGATCGGGGCTAACTATGGCTACACCTTC
J: TRBJ1-2; V: TRBV12-3/TRBV12-4; D: NA; size: few; CDR3: CASKTHSAANYGYTF; DNA: TGTGCCAGCAAAACCCACAGTGCCGCTAACTATGGCTACACCTTC
J: TRBJ1-1; V: TRBV6-1; D: TRBD1; size: NA; CDR3: CASRFTGGLDTEAFF; DNA: TGTGCCAGCAGGTTTACAGGGGGCCTAGACACTGAAGCTTTCTTT
J: TRBJ1-1; V: TRBV11-1; D: TRBD1; size: many; CDR3: CASSLRTGGDTEAFF; DNA: TGTGCCAGCAGCCTACGGACAGGGGGAGATACTGAAGCTTTCTTT
J: TRBJ2-7; V: TRBV6-2/TRBV6-3; D: TRBD2; size: many; CDR3: CASSYSQREDYEQYF; DNA: TGTGCCAGCAGTTACTCGCAGCGGGAGGACTACGAGCAGTACTTC
J: TRBJ2-5; V: TRBV12-3/TRBV12-4; D: NA; size: few; CDR3: CASSFSDFGETQYF; DNA: TGTGCCAGCAGTTTTTCAGACTTCGGCGAGACCCAGTACTTC
J: TRBJ1-6; V: TRBV6-1; D: NA; size: many; CDR3: CASSDRVQVYNSPLHF; DNA: TGTGCCAGCAGTGACAGGGTACAAGTTTATAATTCACCCCTCCACTTT